This T cell receptor (beta chain) was observed in a study of blood T cell repertoires in COVID-19. Followed over time, Seattle patients had been enrolled while infection was active. The CDR3 extends over 14 amino acids. The germline V and J ends were trimmed by 3 bases and 1 base, with 6 bases remaining between them. Germline CDR1 LNHDA, CDR2 SQIVND (reference sequence). As processed by the authors: Amplified reference gene primers provided the basis for estimating nucleated cell counts. Sequencing was performed with immunoSEQ multiplex PCR; in TCRdb, only in-frame clones are kept and a portion is missing. That table supplies the V and J calls and clone size; D and trimming were determined from the DNA. There are about 370,000 clones in the sample; more than 70% occur only once, and around 3% lies in the top ten.

Source material: peripheral blood. The sequence was obtained from a woman in her thirties with COVID-19, enrolled during active disease. The rearrangement uses TRBV19 and TRBJ2-2, with unresolved D. The CDR3 coding sequence is TGTGCCAGTAGTATGTCTCGGAACACCGGGGAGCTGTTTTTT. This encodes CASSMSRNTGELFF.